This T cell receptor beta chain is from a study of response to subunit inactivated influenza vaccine. TCRdb independently ran MiXCR on the RT-PCR reads; one entry per CDR3 protein. The table includes hundreds of thousands of distinct CDR3 sequences, 15% to 20% detected once. CDR1 is ENHRY and CDR2 is SYGVKD in the germline V gene. The length of the CDR3 is 14 residues. The V and J ends lost 9 bases and 5 bases, in that order; junction bases with no gene match: 8. Sequenced here: PBMCs from blood, sampled 5 days after vaccination. The sequence came from a man aged 50-59 years who received an inactivated influenza vaccine. The chain carries TRBV10-3 and TRBJ1-5, with 9 bases aligning to TRBD1. Written as DNA, the CDR3 is TGTGCCATAAAGGGACAGGGACCTGATCAGCCCCAGCATTTT. It encodes CAIKGQGPDQPQHF.